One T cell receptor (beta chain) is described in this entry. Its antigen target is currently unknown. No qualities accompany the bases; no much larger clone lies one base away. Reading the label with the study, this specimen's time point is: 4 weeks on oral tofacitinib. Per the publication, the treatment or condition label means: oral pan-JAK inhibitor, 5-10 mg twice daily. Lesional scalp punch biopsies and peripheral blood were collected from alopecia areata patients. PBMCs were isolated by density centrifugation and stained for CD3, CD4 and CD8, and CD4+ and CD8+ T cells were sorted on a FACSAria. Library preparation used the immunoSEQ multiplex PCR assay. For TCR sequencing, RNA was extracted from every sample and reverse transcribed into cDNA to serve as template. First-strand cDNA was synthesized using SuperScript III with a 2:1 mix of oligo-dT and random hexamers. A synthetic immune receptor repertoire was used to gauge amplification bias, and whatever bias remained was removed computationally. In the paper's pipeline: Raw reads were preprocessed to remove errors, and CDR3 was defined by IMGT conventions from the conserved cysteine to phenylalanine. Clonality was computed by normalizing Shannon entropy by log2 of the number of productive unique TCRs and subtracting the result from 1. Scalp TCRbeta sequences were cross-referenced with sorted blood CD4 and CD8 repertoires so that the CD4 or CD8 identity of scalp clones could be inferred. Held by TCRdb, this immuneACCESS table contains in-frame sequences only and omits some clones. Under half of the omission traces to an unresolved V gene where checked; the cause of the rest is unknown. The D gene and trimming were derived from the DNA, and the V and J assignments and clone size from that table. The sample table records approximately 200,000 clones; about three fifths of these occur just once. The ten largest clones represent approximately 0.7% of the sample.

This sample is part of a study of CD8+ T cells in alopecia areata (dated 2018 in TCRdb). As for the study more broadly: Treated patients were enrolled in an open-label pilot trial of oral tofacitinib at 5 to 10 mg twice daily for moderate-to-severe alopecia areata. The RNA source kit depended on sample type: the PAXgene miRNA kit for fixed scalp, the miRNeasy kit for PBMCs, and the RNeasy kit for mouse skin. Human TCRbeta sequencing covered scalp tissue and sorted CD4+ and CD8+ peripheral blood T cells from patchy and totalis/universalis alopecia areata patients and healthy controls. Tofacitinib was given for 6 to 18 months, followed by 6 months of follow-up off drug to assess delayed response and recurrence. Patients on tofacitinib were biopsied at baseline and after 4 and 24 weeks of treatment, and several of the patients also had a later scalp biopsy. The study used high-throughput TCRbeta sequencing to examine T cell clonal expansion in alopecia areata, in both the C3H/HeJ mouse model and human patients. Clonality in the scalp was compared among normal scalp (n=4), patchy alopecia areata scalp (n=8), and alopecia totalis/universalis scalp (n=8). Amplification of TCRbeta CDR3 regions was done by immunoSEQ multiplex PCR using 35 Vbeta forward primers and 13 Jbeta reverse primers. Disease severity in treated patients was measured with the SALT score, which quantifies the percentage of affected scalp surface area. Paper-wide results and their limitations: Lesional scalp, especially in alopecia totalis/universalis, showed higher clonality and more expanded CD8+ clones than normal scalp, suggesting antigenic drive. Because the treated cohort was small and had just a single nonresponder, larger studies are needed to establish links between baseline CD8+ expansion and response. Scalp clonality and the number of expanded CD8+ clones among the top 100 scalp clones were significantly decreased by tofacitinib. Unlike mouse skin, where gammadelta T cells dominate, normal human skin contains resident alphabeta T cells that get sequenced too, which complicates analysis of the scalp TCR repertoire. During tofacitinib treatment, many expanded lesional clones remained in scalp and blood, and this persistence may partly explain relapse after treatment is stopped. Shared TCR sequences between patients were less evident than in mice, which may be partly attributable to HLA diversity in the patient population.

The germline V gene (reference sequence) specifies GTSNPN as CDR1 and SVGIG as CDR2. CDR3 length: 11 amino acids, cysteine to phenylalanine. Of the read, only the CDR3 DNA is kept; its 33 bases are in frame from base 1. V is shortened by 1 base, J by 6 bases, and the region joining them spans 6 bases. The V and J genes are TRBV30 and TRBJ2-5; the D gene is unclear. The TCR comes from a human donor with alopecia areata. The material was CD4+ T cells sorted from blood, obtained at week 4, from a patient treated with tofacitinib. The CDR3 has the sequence CAWSEGKTQYF. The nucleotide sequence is TGTGCCTGGAGTGAAGGAAAGACCCAGTACTTC.